Listed below are T cell receptor beta chains from one sample, sequenced in a study of control samples from healthy donors and cancer patients. The data were produced by immunoSEQ multiplex PCR, yet TCRdb's version contains in-frame clones alone and is incomplete. Of roughly 200,000 clones in the sample, around 94% were seen once. Source material: blood. The receptors derive from a man aged 50 to 59 in good health. Each CDR3 is given with its conserved first and last residue. A D gene is named only where the DNA matches it firmly. Clone size appears in some rows only: once, few, many, or a class for an expanded clone.

size: .; D: .; J: TRBJ1-2; V: TRBV11-2; DNA: TGTGCCAGCAGCTCCCGCAACTATGGCTACACCTTC; CDR3: CASSSRNYGYTF
size: once; D: .; J: TRBJ1-5; V: TRBV4-3; DNA: TGCGCCAGCAGCCAAGATCGTGCAACTGGGGAGCCCCAGCATTTT; CDR3: CASSQDRATGEPQHF
size: .; D: .; J: TRBJ2-3; V: TRBV9; DNA: TGTGCCAGCAGCGTTTTTGCGGCGCCCACAGATACGCAGTATTTT; CDR3: CASSVFAAPTDTQYF
size: .; D: .; J: TRBJ2-1; V: TRBV7-9; DNA: TGTGCCAGCAGCTTAGGATTTAATGAGCAGTTCTTC; CDR3: CASSLGFNEQFF
size: .; D: .; J: TRBJ2-3; V: TRBV11-2; DNA: TGTGCCAGCAGCTTATTGGGGAATACGCAGTATTTT; CDR3: CASSLLGNTQYF
size: once; D: .; J: TRBJ1-5; V: TRBV2; DNA: TGTGCCAGCAGTGAAGGGGGAAGGTGGAATCAGCCCCAGCATTTT; CDR3: CASSEGGRWNQPQHF
size: .; D: TRBD1; J: TRBJ2-7; V: TRBV19; DNA: TGTGCCAGTAGTACTCGACAGGGGCGCGCGCACTTC; CDR3: CASSTRQGRAHF
size: once; D: .; J: TRBJ1-5; V: TRBV21-1; DNA: TGTGCCAGCAGCAAACAAAAGAGGGGACCTCTAAGCCAGCCCCAGCATTTT; CDR3: CASSKQKRGPLSQPQHF
size: once; D: .; J: TRBJ1-1; V: TRBV30; DNA: TGTGCCTGGGGTAAGAGGGGAACTGAAGCTTTCTTT; CDR3: CAWGKRGTEAFF
size: .; D: TRBD1; J: TRBJ1-4; V: TRBV28; DNA: TGTGCCAGCGGCAGGGGGAGTGAAAAACTGTTTTTT; CDR3: CASGRGSEKLFF
size: .; D: TRBD1; J: TRBJ1-5; V: TRBV10-2; DNA: TGCGCCAGCAGTCGACAGGGGTTCAATCAGCCCCAGCATTTT; CDR3: CASSRQGFNQPQHF
size: .; D: TRBD1; J: TRBJ2-5; V: TRBV27; DNA: TGTGCCAGCCTGGACAGGGCGGGGGAGACCCAGTACTTC; CDR3: CASLDRAGETQYF
size: .; D: .; J: TRBJ2-7; V: TRBV5-6; DNA: TGTGCCAGCAGCTTGGACACCGCCCGAATCGACGAGCAGTACTTC; CDR3: CASSLDTARIDEQYF
size: .; D: .; J: TRBJ1-1; V: TRBV5-1; DNA: TGCGCCAGCAGCTTGGGGGACGGGTCCACTGAAGCTTTCTTT; CDR3: CASSLGDGSTEAFF
size: .; D: TRBD1; J: TRBJ2-1; V: TRBV18; DNA: TGTGCCAGCTCACCACGGGGGGGGACAGGGCCCTACAATGAGCAGTTCTTC; CDR3: CASSPRGGTGPYNEQFF
size: .; D: .; J: TRBJ2-5; V: TRBV7-2; DNA: TGTGCCAGCAGCCCTGCGAGGGTCGCAGAGACCCAGTACTTC; CDR3: CASSPARVAETQYF
size: few; D: .; J: TRBJ2-1; V: TRBV3-1/TRBV3-2; DNA: TGTGCCAGCAGCTCCCCCGGCAATGAGCAGTTCTTC; CDR3: CASSSPGNEQFF
size: .; D: .; J: TRBJ2-3; V: TRBV5-8; DNA: TGTGCCAGCAGCTTGGCAGGGGCGGATACGCAGTATTTT; CDR3: CASSLAGADTQYF
size: .; D: .; J: TRBJ1-3; V: TRBV6-1; DNA: TGTGCCAGCAGTGAAGCGGGGGGACAAGCTGGAAACACCATATATTTT; CDR3: CASSEAGGQAGNTIYF
size: .; D: .; J: TRBJ2-7; V: TRBV11-2; DNA: TGTGCCAGCAGCTTAGATCCAGGAGTCTACGAGCAGTACTTC; CDR3: CASSLDPGVYEQYF
size: .; D: .; J: TRBJ2-1; V: TRBV5-6; DNA: TGTGCCAGCAGCTTACCCAATGAGCAGTTCTTC; CDR3: CASSLPNEQFF
size: .; D: .; J: TRBJ2-7; V: TRBV28; DNA: TGTGCCAGCAGCACTCCGGTGGGTGAGCAGTACTTC; CDR3: CASSTPVGEQYF
size: .; D: .; J: TRBJ2-5; V: TRBV18; DNA: TGTGCCAGCTCCCCTCTCCCGCAGACCCAGTACTTC; CDR3: CASSPLPQTQYF
size: .; D: .; J: TRBJ1-5; V: TRBV5-6; DNA: TGTGCCAGCAGCTGGGGGGAGAGACAGCCCCAGCATTTT; CDR3: CASSWGERQPQHF
size: .; D: .; J: TRBJ1-4; V: TRBV4-1; DNA: TGCGCCAGCAGCCAAGAATCGATGCGTGAAAAACTGTTTTTT; CDR3: CASSQESMREKLFF
size: .; D: TRBD1; J: TRBJ2-3; V: TRBV10-3; DNA: TGTGCCATCAGTGCCCTTGGACAGGGGAGAGGAGATACGCAGTATTTT; CDR3: CAISALGQGRGDTQYF
size: .; D: TRBD2; J: TRBJ2-7; V: TRBV9; DNA: TGTGCCAGCAGCGTAGCTAGTGGCGGGGGAATCTTCTACGAGCAGTACTTC; CDR3: CASSVASGGGIFYEQYF
size: .; D: .; J: TRBJ1-1; V: TRBV9; DNA: TGTGCCAGCAGCGTACGCACAGGGATGAACACTGAAGCTTTCTTT; CDR3: CASSVRTGMNTEAFF
size: .; D: TRBD1; J: TRBJ1-3; V: TRBV11-2; DNA: TGTGCCAGCAGCCTTGAGGGGGCTCTTGTCTTGGCAAACACCATATATTTT; CDR3: CASSLEGALVLANTIYF
size: .; D: .; J: TRBJ1-5; V: TRBV28; DNA: TGTGCCAGCAGCGATAGACAGCCCCAGCATTTT; CDR3: CASSDRQPQHF
size: .; D: .; J: TRBJ1-1; V: TRBV4-1; DNA: TGCGCCAGCAGCCAAGGGGGCTCGTGGGAGGGGCCCCGAGGGACTGAAGCTTTCTTT; CDR3: CASSQGGSWEGPRGTEAFF
size: .; D: .; J: TRBJ2-1; V: TRBV5-1; DNA: TGCGCCAGCAGCGGAGGGGAGTACAATGAGCAGTTCTTC; CDR3: CASSGGEYNEQFF
size: once; D: .; J: TRBJ1-3; V: TRBV21-1; DNA: TGTGCCAGCAGCAAAGAGGGCCCGGGAAGTACAGGAAACACCATATATTTT; CDR3: CASSKEGPGSTGNTIYF
size: .; D: TRBD1; J: TRBJ1-5; V: TRBV2; DNA: TGTGCCAGCAGGAGACAGGGAATAGGCAATCAGCCCCAGCATTTT; CDR3: CASRRQGIGNQPQHF
size: .; D: .; J: TRBJ2-1; V: TRBV27; DNA: TGTGCCAGCAGTTTTTACGGGAAATCTCAAGGTGAGCAGTTCTTC; CDR3: CASSFYGKSQGEQFF
size: .; D: .; J: TRBJ1-6; V: TRBV30; DNA: TGTGCCTGGAGTGTACTAAGGCGCTCCGGGGCACCCCTCCACTTT; CDR3: CAWSVLRRSGAPLHF
size: .; D: .; J: TRBJ1-2; V: TRBV3-1/TRBV3-2; DNA: TGTGCCAGCAGCCAAGCGAACCAGGCCTATGGCTACACCTTC; CDR3: CASSQANQAYGYTF
size: .; D: .; J: TRBJ1-1; V: TRBV6-5; DNA: TGTGCCAGCAGCCCCGGGGGGGCGGGGGCTTTCTTT; CDR3: CASSPGGAGAFF
size: .; D: .; J: TRBJ2-7; V: TRBV2; DNA: TGTGCCAGCAGGAGGATCCGGGACGGGTCCTTCGCGTACTTC; CDR3: CASRRIRDGSFAYF
size: .; D: TRBD2; J: TRBJ2-3; V: TRBV2; DNA: TGTGCCAGCAGTGCTAGCGGGGGTAAAGATACGCAGTATTTT; CDR3: CASSASGGKDTQYF
size: few; D: TRBD2; J: TRBJ2-1; V: TRBV9; DNA: TGTGCCAGCAGCCGCGAACTAGCGGGGGGGAATGAGCAGTTCTTC; CDR3: CASSRELAGGNEQFF
size: .; D: .; J: TRBJ1-1; V: TRBV28; DNA: TGTGCCAGCAGTTTATCCGGGACATCCCTCGGCGGAGCTTTCTTT; CDR3: CASSLSGTSLGGAFF
size: .; D: .; J: TRBJ2-3; V: TRBV2; DNA: TGTGCCAGCAGTGAGTCAGGGGATACGCAGTATTTT; CDR3: CASSESGDTQYF
size: .; D: .; J: TRBJ1-5; V: TRBV6-1; DNA: TGTGCCGGCAGTGAATATCGGGCTTCTAATCAGCCCCAGCATTTT; CDR3: CAGSEYRASNQPQHF
size: .; D: .; J: TRBJ1-5; V: TRBV28; DNA: TGTGCCAGCAGTTCCATACCCAATCAGCCCCAGCATTTT; CDR3: CASSSIPNQPQHF
size: .; D: .; J: TRBJ1-1; V: TRBV30; DNA: TGTGCCTGGACGATGGGAGGGGGTAACACTGAAGCTTTCTTT; CDR3: CAWTMGGGNTEAFF